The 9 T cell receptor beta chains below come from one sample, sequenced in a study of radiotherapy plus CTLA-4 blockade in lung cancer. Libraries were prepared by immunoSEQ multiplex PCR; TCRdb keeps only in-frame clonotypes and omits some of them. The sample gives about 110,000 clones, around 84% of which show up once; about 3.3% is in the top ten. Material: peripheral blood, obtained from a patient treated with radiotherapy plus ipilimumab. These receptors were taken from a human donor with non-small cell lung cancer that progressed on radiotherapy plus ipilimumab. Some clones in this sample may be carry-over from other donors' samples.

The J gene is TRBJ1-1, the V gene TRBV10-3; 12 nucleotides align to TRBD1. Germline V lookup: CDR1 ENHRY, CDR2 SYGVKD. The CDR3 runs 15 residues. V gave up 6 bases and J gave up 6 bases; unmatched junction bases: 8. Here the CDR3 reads CAIRPGQGAVSEAFF. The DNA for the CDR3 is TGTGCCATCAGACCGGGACAGGGGGCTGTGTCTGAAGCTTTCTTT.

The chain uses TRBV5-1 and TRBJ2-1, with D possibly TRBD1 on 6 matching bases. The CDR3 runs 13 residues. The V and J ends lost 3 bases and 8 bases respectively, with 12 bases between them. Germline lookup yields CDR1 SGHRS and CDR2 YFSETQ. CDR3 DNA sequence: TGCGCCAGCAGCTACCGGGACATAGATGAGCAGTTCTTC. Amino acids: CASSYRDIDEQFF.

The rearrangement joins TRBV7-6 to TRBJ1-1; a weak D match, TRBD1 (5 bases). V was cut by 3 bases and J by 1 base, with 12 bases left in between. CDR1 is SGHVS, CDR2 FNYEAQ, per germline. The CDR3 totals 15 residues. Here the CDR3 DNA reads TGTGCCAGCAGCTTCCAGGGAATGAAGAACACTGAAGCTTTCTTT. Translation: CASSFQGMKNTEAFF.

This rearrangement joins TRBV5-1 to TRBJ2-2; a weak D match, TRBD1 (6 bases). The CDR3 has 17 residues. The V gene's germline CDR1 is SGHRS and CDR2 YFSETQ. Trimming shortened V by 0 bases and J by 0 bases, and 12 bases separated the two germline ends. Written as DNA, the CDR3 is TGCGCCAGCAGCTTGGATTTCCAGGGGTCGAACACCGGGGAGCTGTTTTTT. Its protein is CASSLDFQGSNTGELFF.

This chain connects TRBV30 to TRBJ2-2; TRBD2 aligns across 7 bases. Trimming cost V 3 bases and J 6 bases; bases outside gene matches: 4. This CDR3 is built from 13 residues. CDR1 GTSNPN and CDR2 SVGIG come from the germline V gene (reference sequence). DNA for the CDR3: TGTGCCTGGAGGGGGACTATAGCCGGGGAGCTGTTTTTT. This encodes CAWRGTIAGELFF.

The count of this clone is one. In DNA form, the CDR3 reads TGTGCCAGCAGCTTACCCAATCAGCCCCAGCATTTT. It encodes CASSLPNQPQHF. The chain uses TRBV5-6 and TRBJ1-5; D unresolved. The CDR3 has 12 residues. V was trimmed by 2 bases and J by 3 bases, leaving 3 bases between them. In germline, CDR1 is SGHDT, CDR2 YYEEEE.

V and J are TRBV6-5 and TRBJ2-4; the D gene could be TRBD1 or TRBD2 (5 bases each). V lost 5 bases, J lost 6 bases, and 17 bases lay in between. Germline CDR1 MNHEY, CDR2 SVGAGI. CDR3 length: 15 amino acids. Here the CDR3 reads CASSGLQAGINIQYF. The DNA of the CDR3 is TGTGCCAGCAGTGGCTTACAGGCGGGTATAAACATTCAGTACTTC.

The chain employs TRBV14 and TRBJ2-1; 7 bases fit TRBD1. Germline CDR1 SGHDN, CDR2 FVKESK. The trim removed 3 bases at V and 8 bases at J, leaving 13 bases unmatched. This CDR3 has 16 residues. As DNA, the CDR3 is TGTGCCAGCAGCCACCCCCTGAAAGGGGGCTTGGATGAGCAGTTCTTC. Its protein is CASSHPLKGGLDEQFF.

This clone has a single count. For the CDR3, the DNA is TGTGCCAGCAGCCCCTACTACTTCACAAACTATGGCTACACCTTC. Translated: CASSPYYFTNYGYTF. J is TRBJ1-2 and V is TRBV7-2; no firm D call. V lost 5 bases, J lost 2 bases, and 15 bases lay in between. The CDR3 spans 15 residues. Germline V CDR1 and CDR2: SGHTA, FQGNSA.